This T cell receptor (beta chain) came from a study of blood T cell repertoires in COVID-19. V shed 5 bases, J shed 7 bases, and the junction held 13 bases outside the gene matches. This CDR3 has 17 amino acids. Germline lookup yields CDR1 MNHNY and CDR2 SVGAGI (reference sequence). Libraries were prepared by immunoSEQ multiplex PCR; TCRdb keeps only in-frame clonotypes and omits some of them. Among some 260,000 clones listed, roughly 88% were seen once. The chain employs TRBV6-6 and TRBJ2-1; 11 nucleotides align to TRBD2. The sequence derives from a woman aged 25-40 years with acute or convalescent COVID-19. Sequenced: peripheral blood. In DNA form, the CDR3 reads TGTGCCAGCAGTCGAACTACTAGCGGGAGTGTGAGGAATGAGCAGTTCTTC. Protein: CASSRTTSGSVRNEQFF.